These 21 T cell receptor beta chains share one sample of origin, sequenced in a study of T-cell reconstitution after alpha-beta-depleted transplantation in children. As it was prepared, the TCRbeta library received unique molecular identifiers. MiXCR, applied by TCRdb to the PCR reads, yields one record per CDR3 protein. This sample has hundreds of thousands of distinct CDR3 sequences, with approximately 12% found just once. The sample in question was PBMCs from the stem cell graft donor, obtained from the stem cell graft. These receptors all come from a human donor who donated a stem cell graft to a child with combined immunodeficiency.

This clonotype was detected ten times or more. The chain uses TRBV12-3 or TRBV12-4 and TRBJ2-2; D gene ambiguous. V was trimmed by 3 bases and J by 8 bases, leaving 10 bases between them. The CDR3 loop spans 13 amino acids. CDR3 sequence: CASSFPRIGELFF. The CDR3 DNA reads TGTGCCAGCAGTTTCCCTCGGATTGGGGAGCTGTTTTTT.

This clonotype was seen ten or more times. The chain has TRBV7-2 and TRBJ2-2; no definite D call. The CDR3 sequence is 13 residues long. V was clipped by 5 bases and J by 0 bases, with 4 bases between them. In germline, CDR1 is SGHTA, CDR2 FQGNSA. The CDR3 DNA reads TGTGCCAGCAGCCCCTCGAACACCGGGGAGCTGTTTTTT. Residues: CASSPSNTGELFF.

V and J are TRBV5-1 and TRBJ2-2, with D unresolved. The CDR3 runs to 15 residues. V lost 0 bases, J lost 1 base, and 7 bases lay in between. CDR1 is SGHRS, CDR2 YFSETQ, per germline. In nucleotides, the CDR3 is TGCGCCAGCAGCTTGGGGTTGCGGAACACCGGGGAGCTGTTTTTT. This codes for CASSLGLRNTGELFF. Together with reference TRBV5-1 and TRBJ2-2, the CDR3 gives the full variable domain: KAGVTQTPRYLIKTRGQQVTLSCSPISGHRSVSWYQQTPGQGLQFLFEYFSETQRNKGNFPGRFSGRQFSNSRSEMNVSTLELGDSALYLCASSLGLRNTGELFFGEGSRLTVL.

The genes are TRBV10-3 and TRBJ2-1; 7 nucleotides line up with TRBD1. There are 13 residues in the CDR3. Germline V gene data show CDR1 as ENHRY and CDR2 as SYGVKD. The V segment lost 2 bases and the J segment 6 bases; nucleotides outside the gene matches: 1. CDR3 residues: CAISEGQVNEQFF. CDR3 bases: TGTGCCATCAGTGAGGGACAGGTCAATGAGCAGTTCTTC.

This clonotype was seen at least ten times. This rearrangement joins TRBV29-1 to TRBJ2-7; TRBD1 is a possible D gene (5 bases). Germline V gene lookup returns CDR1 SQVTM and CDR2 ANQGSEA. The CDR3 is 11 amino acids. V lost 7 bases, J lost 4 bases, and 11 bases lay in between. The CDR3 DNA sequence: TGCAGCGGAAGGACACTTTACGAGCAGTACTTC. Translation: CSGRTLYEQYF.

This clonotype came up many times. The chain employs TRBV7-2 and TRBJ2-3; TRBD2 matches at 13 bases. The germline gives CDR1 SGHTA, CDR2 FQGNSA. V was pared by 4 bases and J by 4 bases, with 5 bases of the junction left unmatched. The CDR3 is made up of 16 amino acids. The CDR3 nucleotides read TGTGCCAGCAGCTACGGACTAGCGGGAGTTCCAGATACGCAGTATTTT. Protein: CASSYGLAGVPDTQYF.

This chain uses TRBV21-1 with TRBJ2-3; TRBD1 is the table's D call and was not checked against the DNA. TRBV21-1 is a pseudogene segment. The CDR3 is 15 amino acids. The CDR3 coding sequence is TGTGCCAGCAGCAAAGTAGGGGCAGTTTCAGATACGCAGTATTTT. Translated, it gives CASSKVGAVSDTQYF.

Many counts were recorded for this clonotype. The rearrangement joins TRBV20-1 to TRBJ1-2; D might be TRBD1 (6 bases). Trimming removed 0 bases at V and 4 bases at J, with 18 bases between. This CDR3 is built from 16 residues. The germline V gene encodes CDR1 DFQATT and CDR2 SNEGSKA (reference sequence). CDR3: CSARDRMTGGLYGYTF. Here the CDR3 DNA reads TGCAGTGCTAGAGATCGGATGACAGGTGGGCTCTATGGCTACACCTTC.

Many counts were recorded for this clonotype. V usage is TRBV5-6 and J usage is TRBJ2-5; the match to TRBD2 covers 10 bases. The ends lost 0 bases at V and 5 bases at J; junction bases unmatched: 10. The V gene's germline CDR1 is SGHDT and CDR2 YYEEEE. This CDR3 contains 17 residues. CDR3 residues: CASSLVLGLAGVETQYF. The CDR3 DNA is TGTGCCAGCAGCTTGGTCTTGGGGCTAGCGGGGGTGGAGACCCAGTACTTC.

This clonotype was observed many times. At one boundary the junction diverges from the germline segment, which might be a read error. The CDR3 region is CASSPGGLPVF. The CDR3 DNA is TGTGCCAGCAGTCCGGGGGGACTACCCGTCTTC. The rearrangement links TRBV12-3 or TRBV12-4 to TRBJ2-1; 7 nucleotides agree with TRBD2. The CDR3 has 11 residues.

This chain connects TRBV4-3 to TRBJ2-3; perhaps D is TRBD1 or TRBD2 (6 bases each). This CDR3 spans 17 amino acids. Germline V gives CDR1 LGHNA, CDR2 YSLEER. V lost 0 bases to trimming and J lost 4 bases, with 17 bases between them. CDR3 DNA: TGCGCCAGCAGCCAAGATGTGGGGGGCGATACGTCAGATACGCAGTATTTT. It encodes CASSQDVGGDTSDTQYF.

The chain carries TRBV21-1 and TRBJ2-3; the table calls TRBD2, which could not be checked here. TRBV21-1 is marked as a pseudogene. This CDR3 has 18 residues. CDR3 nucleotide sequence: TGTGCCAGCGGGGGACAAAAGGGACGGCAACTCCCACCAGATACGCAGTATTTT. This encodes CASGGQKGRQLPPDTQYF.

The V call is TRBV7-2, the J call TRBJ2-5, with D tentatively TRBD2 (7 bases). Trimming cost V 1 base and J 5 bases, with 14 bases left between them. The V gene's germline CDR1 is SGHTA and CDR2 FQGNSA. The CDR3 has 15 residues. CDR3 DNA sequence: TGTGCCAGCAGCTTAGAAACAGGGAGGGGGGAGACCCAGTACTTC. This codes for CASSLETGRGETQYF.

The rearrangement links TRBV20-1 to TRBJ1-6; 8 bases match TRBD1. The CDR3 covers 18 residues. Germline V gene lookup returns CDR1 DFQATT and CDR2 SNEGSKA (reference sequence). The V and J ends lost 1 base and 6 bases, in that order; junction bases with no gene match: 14. CDR3 coding DNA: TGCAGTGCTAGAGCTGACGACTCAGGGGGCGTCTTTAATTCACCCCTCCACTTT. The encoded protein is CSARADDSGGVFNSPLHF.

This clonotype appeared a few times. The chain combines TRBV24-1 with TRBJ2-1, with 9 positions matching TRBD1. Losses at the gene ends were 5 bases for V and 3 bases for J; bases not matched to a gene: 4. Germline loops: CDR1 KGHDR, CDR2 SFDVKD. This CDR3 is built from 15 residues. CDR3 in amino acids: CATSVPGQGYNEQFF. The DNA for the CDR3 is TGTGCCACCAGTGTCCCGGGACAGGGCTACAATGAGCAGTTCTTC.

This clonotype has ten or more counts. The chain combines TRBV3-1 with TRBJ1-6; D is unclear. The CDR3 runs to 12 residues. V shed 1 base and J shed 9 bases, with 4 bases lying between them. CDR1 and CDR2 from the germline V gene are LGHDT and YNNKEL (reference sequence). CDR3 coding DNA: TGTGCCAGCAGCCAAGTGGCTTCACCCCTCCACTTT. It codes for CASSQVASPLHF.

The chain combines TRBV18 with TRBJ2-5; perhaps TRBD1 as D (5 bases). The ends were cut back, 6 bases at V and 1 base at J, with 12 bases in the middle. Germline lookup yields CDR1 KGHSH and CDR2 LQKENI. The CDR3 spans 14 residues. The chain's CDR3 is CASSPDSTQETQYF. In nucleotides, the CDR3 is TGTGCCAGCTCTCCAGACAGCACCCAAGAGACCCAGTACTTC. Together with reference TRBV18 and TRBJ2-5, the CDR3 gives the full variable domain: NAGVMQNPRHLVRRRGQEARLRCSPMKGHSHVYWYRQLPEEGLKFMVYLQKENIIDESGMPKERFSAEFPKEGPSILRIQQVVRGDSAAYFCASSPDSTQETQYFGPGTRLLVL.

This clonotype was counted ten times or more. This chain connects TRBV12-3 or TRBV12-4 to TRBJ1-5; no clear D. Trimming took off 5 bases at V and 2 bases at J, with 7 bases between the two ends. This CDR3 region has 13 residues. DNA of the CDR3: TGTGCCAGCAGTCTGAGCGGCAATCAGCCCCAGCATTTT. As protein: CASSLSGNQPQHF.

This clonotype has more than one count but fewer than ten. The genes are TRBV27 and TRBJ2-7; 9 bases are a match to TRBD1. V shed 5 bases, J shed 4 bases, and the junction held 9 bases outside the gene matches. The CDR3 is 15 amino acids. Germline V CDR1 and CDR2: MNHEY, SMNVEV (reference sequence). This CDR3 reads CASSPTGQGWYEQYF. CDR3 sequence (DNA): TGTGCCAGCAGTCCGACCGGACAGGGGTGGTACGAGCAGTACTTC.

The chain carries TRBV29-1 and TRBJ1-1; D unresolved. Trimming stripped 4 bases from V and 6 bases from J, with 12 bases between. CDR1 SQVTM and CDR2 ANQGSEA come from the germline V gene. This CDR3 contains 12 residues. CDR3 protein: CSVAVSDPEAFF. CDR3 sequence (DNA): TGCAGCGTTGCTGTCTCGGACCCTGAAGCTTTCTTT.

There are many counts of this clonotype. This chain joins TRBV5-1 and TRBJ2-3, with D unclear. Trimming took off 0 bases at V and 5 bases at J, with 4 bases between the two ends. The CDR3 totals 12 residues. Per germline, CDR1 SGHRS and CDR2 YFSETQ. CDR3 in amino acids: CASSLARDTQYF. Written as DNA, the CDR3 is TGCGCCAGCAGCTTGGCAAGAGATACGCAGTATTTT. The whole variable domain, filled in from reference TRBV5-1 and TRBJ2-3, reads KAGVTQTPRYLIKTRGQQVTLSCSPISGHRSVSWYQQTPGQGLQFLFEYFSETQRNKGNFPGRFSGRQFSNSRSEMNVSTLELGDSALYLCASSLARDTQYFGPGTRLTVL.